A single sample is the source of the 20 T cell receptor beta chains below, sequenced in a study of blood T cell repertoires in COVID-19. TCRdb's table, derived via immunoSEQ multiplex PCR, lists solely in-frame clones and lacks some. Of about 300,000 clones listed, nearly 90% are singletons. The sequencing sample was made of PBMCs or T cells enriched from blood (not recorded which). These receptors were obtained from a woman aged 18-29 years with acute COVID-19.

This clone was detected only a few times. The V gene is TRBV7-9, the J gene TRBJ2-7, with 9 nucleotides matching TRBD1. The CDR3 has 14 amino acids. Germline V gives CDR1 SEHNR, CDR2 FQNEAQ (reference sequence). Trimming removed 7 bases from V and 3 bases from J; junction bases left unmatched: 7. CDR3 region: CASTLQGADYEQYF. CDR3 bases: TGTGCCAGCACCCTACAGGGGGCTGACTACGAGCAGTACTTC.

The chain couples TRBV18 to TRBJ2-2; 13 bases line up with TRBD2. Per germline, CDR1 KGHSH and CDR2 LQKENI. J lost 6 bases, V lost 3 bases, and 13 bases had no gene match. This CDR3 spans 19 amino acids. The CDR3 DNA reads TGTGCCAGCTCACCCTCCATTCGAGGACTAGCGGGAGTGGCCGGGGAGCTGTTTTTT. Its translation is CASSPSIRGLAGVAGELFF.

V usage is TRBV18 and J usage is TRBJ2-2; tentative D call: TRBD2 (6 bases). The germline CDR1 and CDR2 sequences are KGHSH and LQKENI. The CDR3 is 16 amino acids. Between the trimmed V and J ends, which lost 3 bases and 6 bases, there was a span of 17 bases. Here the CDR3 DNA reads TGTGCCAGCTCACCCCCCGGGACTGCGGGCGCCGGGGAGCTGTTTTTT. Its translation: CASSPPGTAGAGELFF.

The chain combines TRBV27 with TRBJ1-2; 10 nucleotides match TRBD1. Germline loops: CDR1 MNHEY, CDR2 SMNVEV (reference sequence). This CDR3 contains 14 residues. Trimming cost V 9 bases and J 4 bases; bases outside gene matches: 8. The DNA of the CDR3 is TGTGCCAGTCGACAGGGGGCTCCCCCCTATGGCTACACCTTC. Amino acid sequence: CASRQGAPPYGYTF.

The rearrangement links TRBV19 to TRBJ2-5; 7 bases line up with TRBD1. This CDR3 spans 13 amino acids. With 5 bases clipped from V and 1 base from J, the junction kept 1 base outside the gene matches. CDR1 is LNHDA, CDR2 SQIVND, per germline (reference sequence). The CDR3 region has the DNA TGTGCCAGTAGTGGACAGGCCCAAGAGACCCAGTACTTC. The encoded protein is CASSGQAQETQYF.

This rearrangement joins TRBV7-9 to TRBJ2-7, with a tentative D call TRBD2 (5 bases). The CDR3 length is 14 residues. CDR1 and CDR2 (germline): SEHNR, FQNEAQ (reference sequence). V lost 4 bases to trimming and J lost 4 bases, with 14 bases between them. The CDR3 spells CASSSATGSYEQYF. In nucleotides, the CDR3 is TGTGCCAGCAGCTCGGCTACGGGGAGTTACGAGCAGTACTTC.

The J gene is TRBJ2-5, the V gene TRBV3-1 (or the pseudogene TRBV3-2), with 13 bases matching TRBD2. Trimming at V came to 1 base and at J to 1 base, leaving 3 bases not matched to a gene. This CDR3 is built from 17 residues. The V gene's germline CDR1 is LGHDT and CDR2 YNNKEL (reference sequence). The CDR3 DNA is TGTGCCAGCAGCCAAGCGACTAGCGGGAGGCTCCAAGAGACCCAGTACTTC. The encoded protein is CASSQATSGRLQETQYF.

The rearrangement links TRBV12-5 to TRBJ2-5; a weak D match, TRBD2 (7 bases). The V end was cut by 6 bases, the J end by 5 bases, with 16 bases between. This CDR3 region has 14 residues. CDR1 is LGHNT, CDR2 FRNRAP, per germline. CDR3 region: CASGDGGARETQYF. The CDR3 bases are TGTGCTAGTGGCGATGGGGGGGCGCGGGAGACCCAGTACTTC.

The CDR3 region is CASNIDRKDYGYTF. The CDR3 DNA reads as TGTGCCAGTAATATTGACAGGAAGGACTATGGCTACACCTTC. The chain joins TRBV19 to TRBJ1-2; possible D gene TRBD1, 6 bases. The V gene's germline CDR1 is LNHDA and CDR2 SQIVND (reference sequence). The CDR3 covers 14 residues. Trimming took off 7 bases at V and 3 bases at J, with 15 bases between the two ends.

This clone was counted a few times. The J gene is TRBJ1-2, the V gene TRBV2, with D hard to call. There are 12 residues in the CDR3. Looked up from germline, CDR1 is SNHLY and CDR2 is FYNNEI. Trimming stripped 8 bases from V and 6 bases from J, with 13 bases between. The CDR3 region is CASVPLSDGYTF. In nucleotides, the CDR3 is TGTGCCAGCGTGCCTTTGAGTGATGGCTACACCTTC.

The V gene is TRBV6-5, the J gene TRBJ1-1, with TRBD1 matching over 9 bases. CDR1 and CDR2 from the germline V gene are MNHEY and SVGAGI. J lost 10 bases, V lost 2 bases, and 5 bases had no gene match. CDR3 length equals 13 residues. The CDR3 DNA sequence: TGTGCCAGCAGTTACGACAGGGGGGTTGGAGCTTTCTTT. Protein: CASSYDRGVGAFF.

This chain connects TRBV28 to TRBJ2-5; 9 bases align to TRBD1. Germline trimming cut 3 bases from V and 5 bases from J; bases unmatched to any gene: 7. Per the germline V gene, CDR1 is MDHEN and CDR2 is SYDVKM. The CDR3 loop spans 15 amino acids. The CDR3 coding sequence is TGTGCCAGCAGTTTTACGACAGGGGGGGAGGAGACCCAGTACTTC. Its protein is CASSFTTGGEETQYF.

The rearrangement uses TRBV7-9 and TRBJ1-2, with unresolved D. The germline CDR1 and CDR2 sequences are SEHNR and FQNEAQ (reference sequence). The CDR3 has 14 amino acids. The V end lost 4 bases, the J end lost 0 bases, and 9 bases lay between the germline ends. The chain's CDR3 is CASSYDTANYGYTF. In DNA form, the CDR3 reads TGTGCCAGCAGCTACGATACAGCTAACTATGGCTACACCTTC.

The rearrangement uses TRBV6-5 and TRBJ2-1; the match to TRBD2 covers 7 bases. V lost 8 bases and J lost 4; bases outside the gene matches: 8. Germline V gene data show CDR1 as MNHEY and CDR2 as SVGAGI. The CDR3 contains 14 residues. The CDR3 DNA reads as TGTGCCAGCTCTTCGACTAGCTTTTACAATGAGCAGTTCTTC. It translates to CASSSTSFYNEQFF.

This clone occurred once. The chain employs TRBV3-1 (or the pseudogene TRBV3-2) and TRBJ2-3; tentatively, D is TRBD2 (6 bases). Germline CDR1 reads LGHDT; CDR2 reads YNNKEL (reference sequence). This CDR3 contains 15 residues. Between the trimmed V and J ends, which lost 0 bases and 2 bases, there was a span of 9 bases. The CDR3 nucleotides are TGTGCCAGCAGCCAAGATCTAGCGATCACAGATACGCAGTATTTT. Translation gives CASSQDLAITDTQYF.

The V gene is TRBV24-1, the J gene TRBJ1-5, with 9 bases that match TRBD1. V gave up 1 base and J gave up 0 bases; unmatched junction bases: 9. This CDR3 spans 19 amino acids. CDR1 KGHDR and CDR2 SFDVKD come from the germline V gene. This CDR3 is CATSDFLQGANYSNQPQHF. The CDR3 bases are TGTGCCACCAGTGATTTCCTACAGGGGGCCAATTATAGCAATCAGCCCCAGCATTTT.

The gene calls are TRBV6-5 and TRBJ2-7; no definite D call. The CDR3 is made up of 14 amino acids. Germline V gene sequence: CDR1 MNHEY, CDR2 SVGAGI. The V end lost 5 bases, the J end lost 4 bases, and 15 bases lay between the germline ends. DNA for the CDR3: TGTGCCAGCAGTCCAAAGAGATTCTTTTACGAGCAGTACTTC. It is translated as CASSPKRFFYEQYF.

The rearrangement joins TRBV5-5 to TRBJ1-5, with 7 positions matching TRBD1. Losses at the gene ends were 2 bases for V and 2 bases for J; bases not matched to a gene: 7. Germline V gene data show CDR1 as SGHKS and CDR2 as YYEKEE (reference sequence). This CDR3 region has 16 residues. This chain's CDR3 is CASSFAGGRGNQPQHF. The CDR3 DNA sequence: TGTGCCAGCAGCTTTGCAGGGGGGAGAGGCAATCAGCCCCAGCATTTT.

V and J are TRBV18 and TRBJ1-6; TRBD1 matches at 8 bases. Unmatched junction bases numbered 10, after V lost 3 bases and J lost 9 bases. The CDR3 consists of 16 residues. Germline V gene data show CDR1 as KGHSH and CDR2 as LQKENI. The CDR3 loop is CASSPLTGEGGSPLHF. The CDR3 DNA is TGTGCCAGCTCACCCCTGACAGGGGAAGGGGGTTCACCCCTCCACTTT. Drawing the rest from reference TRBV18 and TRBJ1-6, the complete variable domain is NAGVMQNPRHLVRRRGQEARLRCSPMKGHSHVYWYRQLPEEGLKFMVYLQKENIIDESGMPKERFSAEFPKEGPSILRIQQVVRGDSAAYFCASSPLTGEGGSPLHFGNGTRLTVT.

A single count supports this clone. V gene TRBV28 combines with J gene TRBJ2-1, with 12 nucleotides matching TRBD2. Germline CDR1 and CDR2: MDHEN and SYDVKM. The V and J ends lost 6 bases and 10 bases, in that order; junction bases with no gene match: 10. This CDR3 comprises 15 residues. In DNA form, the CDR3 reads TGTGCCAGCAGGAAGCTAGCGGGAGGGACGGGCGAGCAGTTCTTC. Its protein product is CASRKLAGGTGEQFF. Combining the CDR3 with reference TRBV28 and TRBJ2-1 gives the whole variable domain DVKVTQSSRYLVKRTGEKVFLECVQDMDHENMFWYRQDPGLGLRLIYFSYDVKMKEKGDIPEGYSVSREKKERFSLILESASTNQTSMYLCASRKLAGGTGEQFFGPGTRLTVL.